Presented here are 10 T cell receptor beta chains from one specimen sequenced in a study of T cells after yellow fever vaccination. TCRdb recomputed calls from the 5' RACE reads with MiXCR, one row per CDR3 protein. The sample comprises some 320,000 distinct CDR3 sequences, 8.5% to 10% of which are singletons, and more than 15% rests with the top ten. Sequenced here: PBMCs, sampled on the day of the first yellow fever vaccination. These receptors came from a man younger than 35 who received the YFV17D yellow fever vaccine.

The chain links TRBV30 to TRBJ2-1; D not resolved. Looked up from germline, CDR1 is GTSNPN and CDR2 is SVGIG (reference sequence). This CDR3 is 17 amino acids long. V lost 3 bases and J 4 bases, leaving 22 bases between the germline ends. CDR3 nucleotides: TGTGCCTGGAGAAAAATCCAAGGCCTAAGCCCTTACAATGAGCAGTTCTTC. It codes for CAWRKIQGLSPYNEQFF.

At least ten counts were recorded for this clonotype. This chain connects TRBV11-2 to TRBJ2-5; no definite D call. V was clipped by 2 bases and J by 2 bases, with 6 bases between them. Looked up from germline, CDR1 is SGHAT and CDR2 is FQNNGV. The CDR3 has 13 amino acids. CDR3 in amino acids: CASSLSSQETQYF. The CDR3 region has the DNA TGTGCCAGCAGCTTATCGAGTCAAGAGACCCAGTACTTC.

The chain uses TRBV27 and TRBJ2-2; weak D call: TRBD1 (6 bases). Germline CDR1 is MNHEY and CDR2 is SMNVEV (reference sequence). The length of the CDR3 is 20 residues. Deletions cut 2 bases from V and 6 bases from J, with 28 bases between. The CDR3 reads CASSLTPGALPISRAGELFF. Here the CDR3 DNA reads TGTGCCAGCAGTTTAACCCCAGGGGCCCTCCCTATTTCTAGAGCCGGGGAGCTGTTTTTT.

This clonotype was found a few times. The junction and the germline gene differ at one end; a read error may be behind it. J is TRBJ2-4 and V is TRBV5-1; TRBD1 matches 9 bases. Germline V CDR1 and CDR2: SGHRS, YFSETQ. This CDR3 is built from 15 residues. CDR3 region: CASSPLDPGQGGMDF. Here the CDR3 DNA reads TGCGCCAGCAGCCCACTGGACCCGGGACAGGGAGGGATGGACTTC.

This clonotype showed up just a few times. This chain uses TRBV6-1 with TRBJ2-1, with 10 nucleotides matching TRBD1. The length of the CDR3 is 14 residues. CDR1 is MNHNS and CDR2 is SASEGT in the germline V gene. V lost 5 bases, J lost 11 bases, and 9 bases stayed unmatched. CDR3 loop: CASSQGTGEWKQFF. The CDR3 nucleotides read TGTGCCAGCAGTCAAGGGACAGGGGAATGGAAGCAGTTCTTC.

The table lists this clonotype with a few counts. This chain links TRBV29-1 with TRBJ2-5; D remains ambiguous. From germline, CDR1 is SQVTM and CDR2 ANQGSEA. Trimming took 3 bases from V and 4 from J, leaving 9 bases between them. The CDR3 totals 12 residues. CDR3 amino acids: CSVEVAAETQYF. The CDR3, as DNA: TGCAGCGTTGAGGTGGCGGCAGAGACCCAGTACTTC.

The genes are TRBV7-9 and TRBJ2-3; D remains ambiguous. The ends were cut back, 7 bases at V and 0 bases at J, with 8 bases in the middle. CDR1 SEHNR and CDR2 FQNEAQ come from the germline V gene (reference sequence). The CDR3 runs 13 residues. The CDR3 loop reads CASNTDSTDTQYF. CDR3 bases: TGTGCCAGCAACACCGATAGCACAGATACGCAGTATTTT.

Only a few counts were recorded for this clonotype. The chain is built from TRBV10-3 and TRBJ1-5; the D gene is possibly TRBD1 (5 bases). V lost 0 bases to trimming and J lost 7 bases, with 16 bases between them. The CDR3 spans 16 residues. The germline CDR1 and CDR2 sequences are ENHRY and SYGVKD. The CDR3 DNA reads as TGTGCCATCAGTGAGTCGACTCCAGGGCGGGACCAGCCCCAGCATTTT. As protein: CAISESTPGRDQPQHF.

This clonotype came up a few times. The chain has TRBV7-3 and TRBJ2-1; TRBD1 might be the D (6 bases). CDR1 is SGHTA and CDR2 is FQGTGA in the germline V gene. V shed 3 bases and J shed 7 bases, with 16 bases lying between them. The CDR3 contains 15 residues. CDR3 nucleotide sequence: TGTGCCAGCAGCTTTGCGGCAGGGGCTAAAAATGAGCAGTTCTTC. It specifies CASSFAAGAKNEQFF.

This clonotype has more than one count but fewer than ten. This chain uses TRBV27 with TRBJ1-4; D uncertain. The CDR3 length is 12 residues. Trimming took off 6 bases at V and 5 bases at J, with 7 bases between the two ends. The germline CDR1 and CDR2 sequences are MNHEY and SMNVEV (reference sequence). The CDR3 loop reads CASSHPNEKLFF. The CDR3 bases are TGTGCCAGCAGCCATCCGAATGAAAAACTGTTTTTT.